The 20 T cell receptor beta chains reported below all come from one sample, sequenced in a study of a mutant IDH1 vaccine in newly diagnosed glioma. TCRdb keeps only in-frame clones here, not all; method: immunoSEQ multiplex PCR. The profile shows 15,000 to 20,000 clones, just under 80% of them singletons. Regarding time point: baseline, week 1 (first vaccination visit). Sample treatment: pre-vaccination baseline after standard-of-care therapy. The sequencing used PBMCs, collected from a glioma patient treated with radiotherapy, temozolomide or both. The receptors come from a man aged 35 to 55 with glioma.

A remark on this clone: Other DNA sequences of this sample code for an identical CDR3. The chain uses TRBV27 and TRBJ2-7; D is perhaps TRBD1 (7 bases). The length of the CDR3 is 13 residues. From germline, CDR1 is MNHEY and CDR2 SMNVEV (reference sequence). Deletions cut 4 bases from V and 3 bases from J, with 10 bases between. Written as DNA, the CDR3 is TGTGCCAGCAGTTCTCAGGGGGGCTACGAGCAGTACTTC. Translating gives CASSSQGGYEQYF.

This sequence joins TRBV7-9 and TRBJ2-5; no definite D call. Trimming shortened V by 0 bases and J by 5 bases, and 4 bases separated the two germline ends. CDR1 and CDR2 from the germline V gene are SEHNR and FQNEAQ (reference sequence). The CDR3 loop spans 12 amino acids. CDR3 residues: CASSLAGETQYF. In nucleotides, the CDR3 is TGTGCCAGCAGCTTAGCGGGGGAGACCCAGTACTTC.

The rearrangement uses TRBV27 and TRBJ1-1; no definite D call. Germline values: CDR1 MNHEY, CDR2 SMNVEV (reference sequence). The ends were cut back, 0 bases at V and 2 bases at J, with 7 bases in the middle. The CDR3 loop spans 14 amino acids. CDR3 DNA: TGTGCCAGCAGTTTATCGTGGAGTAACACTGAAGCTTTCTTT. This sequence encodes CASSLSWSNTEAFF.

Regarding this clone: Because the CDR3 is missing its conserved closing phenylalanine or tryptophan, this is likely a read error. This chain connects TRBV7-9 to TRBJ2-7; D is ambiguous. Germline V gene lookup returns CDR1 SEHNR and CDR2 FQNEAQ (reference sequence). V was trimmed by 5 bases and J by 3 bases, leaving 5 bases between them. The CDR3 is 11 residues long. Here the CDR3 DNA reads TGTGCCAGCAGCCCCGACTACGAGCAGTACCTC. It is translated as CASSPDYEQYL.

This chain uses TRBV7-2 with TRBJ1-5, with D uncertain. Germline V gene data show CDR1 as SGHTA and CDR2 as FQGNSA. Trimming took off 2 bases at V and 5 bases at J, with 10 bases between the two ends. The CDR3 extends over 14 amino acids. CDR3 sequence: CASSLSGGDQPQHF. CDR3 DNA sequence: TGTGCCAGCAGCTTATCAGGAGGAGATCAGCCCCAGCATTTT.

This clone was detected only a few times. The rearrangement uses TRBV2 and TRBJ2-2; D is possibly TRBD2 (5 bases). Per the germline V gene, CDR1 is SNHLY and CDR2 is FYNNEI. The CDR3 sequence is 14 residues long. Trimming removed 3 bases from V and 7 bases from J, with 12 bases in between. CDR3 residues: CASSDPTSFGELFF. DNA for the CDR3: TGTGCCAGCAGTGACCCCACTAGTTTCGGGGAGCTGTTTTTT.

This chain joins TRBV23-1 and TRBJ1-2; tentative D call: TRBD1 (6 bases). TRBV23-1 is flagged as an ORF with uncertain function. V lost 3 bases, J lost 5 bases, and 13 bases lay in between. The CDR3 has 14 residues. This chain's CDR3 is CASSHPGDIYGYTF. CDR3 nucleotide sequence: TGCGCCAGCAGTCACCCAGGGGACATTTATGGCTACACCTTC.

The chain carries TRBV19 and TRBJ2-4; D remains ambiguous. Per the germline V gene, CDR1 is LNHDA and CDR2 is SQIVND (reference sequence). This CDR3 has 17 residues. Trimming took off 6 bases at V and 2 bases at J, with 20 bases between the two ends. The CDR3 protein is CASRGVARTETKNIQYF. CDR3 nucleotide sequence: TGTGCCAGTAGGGGTGTTGCCAGAACCGAGACCAAAAACATTCAGTACTTC.

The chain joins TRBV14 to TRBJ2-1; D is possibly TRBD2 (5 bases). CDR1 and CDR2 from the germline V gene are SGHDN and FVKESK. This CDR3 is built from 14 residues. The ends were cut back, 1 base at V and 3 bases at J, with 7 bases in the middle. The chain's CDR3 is CASSQASYYNEQFF. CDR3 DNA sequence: TGTGCCAGCAGCCAAGCTAGCTACTACAATGAGCAGTTCTTC.

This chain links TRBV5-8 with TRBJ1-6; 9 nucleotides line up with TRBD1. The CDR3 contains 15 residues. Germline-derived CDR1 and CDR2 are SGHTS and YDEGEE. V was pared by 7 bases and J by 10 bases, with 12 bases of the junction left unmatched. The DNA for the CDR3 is TGTGCCAGCTTCTCCAGAGGGACAGGGTCCTCACCCCTCCACTTT. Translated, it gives CASFSRGTGSSPLHF.

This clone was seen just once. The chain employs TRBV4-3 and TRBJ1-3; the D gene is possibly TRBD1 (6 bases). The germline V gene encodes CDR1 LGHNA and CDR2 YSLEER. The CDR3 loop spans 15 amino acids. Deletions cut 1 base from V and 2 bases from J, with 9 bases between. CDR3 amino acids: CASSQGGGPGNTIYF. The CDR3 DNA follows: TGCGCCAGCAGCCAAGGAGGGGGGCCTGGAAACACCATATATTTT.

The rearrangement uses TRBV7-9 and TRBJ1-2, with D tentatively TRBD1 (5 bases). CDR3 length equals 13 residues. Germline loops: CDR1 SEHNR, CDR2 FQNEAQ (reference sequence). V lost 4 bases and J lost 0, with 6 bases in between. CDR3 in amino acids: CASSWGPNYGYTF. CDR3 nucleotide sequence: TGTGCCAGCAGCTGGGGACCTAACTATGGCTACACCTTC.

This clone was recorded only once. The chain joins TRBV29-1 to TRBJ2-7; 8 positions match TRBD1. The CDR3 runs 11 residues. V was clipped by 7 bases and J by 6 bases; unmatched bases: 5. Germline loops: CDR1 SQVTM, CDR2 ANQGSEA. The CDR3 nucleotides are TGCAGCGCAGACAGGGGAGGCGAGCAGTACTTC. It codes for CSADRGGEQYF.

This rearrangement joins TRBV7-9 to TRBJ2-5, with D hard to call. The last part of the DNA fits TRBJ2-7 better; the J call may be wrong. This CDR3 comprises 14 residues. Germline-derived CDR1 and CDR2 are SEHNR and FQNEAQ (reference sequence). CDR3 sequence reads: CASSLDWVLLEQYF. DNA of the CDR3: TGTGCCAGCAGCTTAGATTGGGTACTTCTCGAGCAGTACTTC.

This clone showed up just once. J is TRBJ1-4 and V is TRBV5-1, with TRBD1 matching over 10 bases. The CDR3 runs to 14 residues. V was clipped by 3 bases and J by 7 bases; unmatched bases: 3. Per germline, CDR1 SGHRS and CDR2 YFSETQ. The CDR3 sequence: CASSSRDRGEKLFF. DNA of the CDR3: TGCGCCAGCAGCTCCCGGGACAGGGGTGAAAAACTGTTTTTT. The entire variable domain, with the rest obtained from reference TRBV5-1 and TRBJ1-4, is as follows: KAGVTQTPRYLIKTRGQQVTLSCSPISGHRSVSWYQQTPGQGLQFLFEYFSETQRNKGNFPGRFSGRQFSNSRSEMNVSTLELGDSALYLCASSSRDRGEKLFFGSGTQLSVL.

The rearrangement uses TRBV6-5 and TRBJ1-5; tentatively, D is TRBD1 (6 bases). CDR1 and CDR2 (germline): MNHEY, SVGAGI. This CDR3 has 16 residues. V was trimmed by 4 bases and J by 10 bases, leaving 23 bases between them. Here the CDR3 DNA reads TGTGCCAGCAGTTCTATACCTCGGCCAGGGGATTTACCCCAGCATTTT. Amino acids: CASSSIPRPGDLPQHF.

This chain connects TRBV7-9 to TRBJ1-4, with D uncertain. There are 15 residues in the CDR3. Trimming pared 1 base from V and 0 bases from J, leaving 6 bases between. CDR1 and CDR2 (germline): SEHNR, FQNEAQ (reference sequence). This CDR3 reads CASSLEAATNEKLFF. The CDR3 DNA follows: TGTGCCAGCAGCTTAGAGGCGGCAACTAATGAAAAACTGTTTTTT.

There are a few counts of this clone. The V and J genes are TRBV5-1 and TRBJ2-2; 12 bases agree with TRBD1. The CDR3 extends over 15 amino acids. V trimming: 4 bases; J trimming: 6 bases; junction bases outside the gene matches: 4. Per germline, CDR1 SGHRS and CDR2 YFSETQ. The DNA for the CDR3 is TGCGCCAGCAGCCAGGGACAGGGGGCGCCCGGGGAGCTGTTTTTT. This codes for CASSQGQGAPGELFF.

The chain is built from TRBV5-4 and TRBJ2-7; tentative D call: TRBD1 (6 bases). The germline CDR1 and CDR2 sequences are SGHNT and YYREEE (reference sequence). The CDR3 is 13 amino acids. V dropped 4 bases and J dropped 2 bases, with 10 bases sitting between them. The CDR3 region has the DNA TGTGCCAGCAGCAGGGACAACCCCTACGAGCAGTACGTC. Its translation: CASSRDNPYEQYV.

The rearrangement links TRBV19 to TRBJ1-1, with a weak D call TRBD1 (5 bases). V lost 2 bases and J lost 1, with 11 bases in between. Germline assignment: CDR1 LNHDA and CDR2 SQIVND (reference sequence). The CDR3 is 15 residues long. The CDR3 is CASSISGGGNTEAFF. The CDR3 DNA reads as TGTGCCAGTAGTATAAGCGGGGGAGGGAACACTGAAGCTTTCTTT.